A few counts support the clone carrying this T cell receptor beta chain. A single record per CDR3 protein comes from TCRdb applying MiXCR to the RT-PCR reads. The sample includes around 480,000 distinct CDR3 sequences, approximately 10% of them seen just once. These data are taken from a study of response to subunit inactivated influenza vaccine. The CDR3 length is 14 residues. Between the trimmed V and J ends, which lost 4 bases and 2 bases, there was a span of 9 bases. Specimen: PBMCs from blood, collected roughly 48 days after vaccination. The rearrangement joins TRBV12-3 or TRBV12-4 to TRBJ1-5; no clear D gene. The clonotype originates from a man aged 50 to 59 who received an inactivated influenza vaccine. CDR3 residues: CASSSSRGNQPQHF. The CDR3 region has the DNA TGTGCCAGCAGTTCCTCACGGGGCAATCAGCCCCAGCATTTT.